Listed below are T cell receptor beta chains from one sample, sequenced in a study of regulatory T cells in long-lasting Graves disease. A single record per CDR3 protein comes from TCRdb applying MiXCR to the multiplex PCR reads. The data show approximately 350,000 distinct CDR3 sequences, about 16% seen once. These sequences were also reported in another study, on T cells in Graves' hyperthyroidism and ophthalmopathy.

Sample: peripheral blood mononuclear cells (PBMCs), taken at new diagnosis, from a patient treated with antithyroid drugs. These receptors all stem from a woman aged 18-29 years with Graves disease. CDR3s include the opening cysteine and the closing phenylalanine or tryptophan. Fields, in order: J gene, V gene, CDR3 protein.

TRBJ1-5,TRBV11-2,CASSLGVEEASNQPQHF
TRBJ1-1,TRBV7-9,CASSSRQGGTEAFF
TRBJ2-3,TRBV5-4,CASSPWTEISTDTQYF
TRBJ2-1,TRBV20-1,CSARERVSYNEQFF
TRBJ2-1,TRBV2,CASSHPGLAIYNEQFF
TRBJ2-3,TRBV27,CASRETGRPDTQYF
TRBJ1-2,TRBV18,CASSSQGNYGYTF
TRBJ2-1,TRBV7-9,CASSSGLALNEQFF
TRBJ2-3,TRBV7-9,CASSLSVGTSTRYTDTQYF
TRBJ2-2,TRBV6-2/TRBV6-3,CASRVVAITGELFF
TRBJ2-2,TRBV10-3,CAISERGRDRVTGELFF
TRBJ2-7,TRBV2,CASSATSGPSEAYF
TRBJ2-2,TRBV28,CATHAGGAAGELFF
TRBJ1-6,TRBV12-3/TRBV12-4,CASSLGHRGGSYNSPLHF
TRBJ2-7,TRBV11-1,CASSLTEGAGNEQYF
TRBJ1-5,TRBV6-2/TRBV6-3,CASSRTTNQPQHF
TRBJ2-1,TRBV10-1,CASSEGTLGSSYNEQFF
TRBJ1-5,TRBV28,CASRLTGVSNQPQHF
TRBJ2-2,TRBV2,CASSELAGNTGELFF
TRBJ2-1,TRBV29-1,CSTGGHPFLPWNEQFF
TRBJ1-5,TRBV7-8,CASSKQGLVGNQPQHF